This T cell receptor beta chain was found in a study of T-cell reconstitution after alpha-beta-depleted transplantation in children. The CDR3 sequence is 13 residues long. The germline V and J ends were trimmed by 6 bases and 4 bases, with 10 bases remaining between them. Germline CDR1 reads SQVTM; CDR2 reads ANQGSEA. TCRbeta library construction was performed incorporating unique molecular identifiers. Each CDR3 protein gets one entry after TCRdb re-called the PCR reads with MiXCR. The data hold roughly 300,000 distinct CDR3 sequences, with approximately 10% observed a single time. V and J are TRBV29-1 and TRBJ2-6, with unresolved D. This clonotype was sampled from a human donor who donated a stem cell graft to a child with acute lymphoblastic leukemia. The sample was PBMCs from the stem cell graft donor, taken from the stem cell graft. CDR3 region: CSVAKSGANVLTF. The CDR3 DNA reads as TGCAGCGTGGCGAAGTCCGGGGCCAACGTCCTGACTTTC. Complete variable domain (other parts from reference TRBV29-1 and TRBJ2-6): SAVISQKPSRDICQRGTSLTIQCQVDSQVTMMFWYRQQPGQSLTLIATANQGSEATYESGFVIDKFPISRPNLTFSTLTVSNMSPEDSSIYLCSVAKSGANVLTFGAGSRLTVL.